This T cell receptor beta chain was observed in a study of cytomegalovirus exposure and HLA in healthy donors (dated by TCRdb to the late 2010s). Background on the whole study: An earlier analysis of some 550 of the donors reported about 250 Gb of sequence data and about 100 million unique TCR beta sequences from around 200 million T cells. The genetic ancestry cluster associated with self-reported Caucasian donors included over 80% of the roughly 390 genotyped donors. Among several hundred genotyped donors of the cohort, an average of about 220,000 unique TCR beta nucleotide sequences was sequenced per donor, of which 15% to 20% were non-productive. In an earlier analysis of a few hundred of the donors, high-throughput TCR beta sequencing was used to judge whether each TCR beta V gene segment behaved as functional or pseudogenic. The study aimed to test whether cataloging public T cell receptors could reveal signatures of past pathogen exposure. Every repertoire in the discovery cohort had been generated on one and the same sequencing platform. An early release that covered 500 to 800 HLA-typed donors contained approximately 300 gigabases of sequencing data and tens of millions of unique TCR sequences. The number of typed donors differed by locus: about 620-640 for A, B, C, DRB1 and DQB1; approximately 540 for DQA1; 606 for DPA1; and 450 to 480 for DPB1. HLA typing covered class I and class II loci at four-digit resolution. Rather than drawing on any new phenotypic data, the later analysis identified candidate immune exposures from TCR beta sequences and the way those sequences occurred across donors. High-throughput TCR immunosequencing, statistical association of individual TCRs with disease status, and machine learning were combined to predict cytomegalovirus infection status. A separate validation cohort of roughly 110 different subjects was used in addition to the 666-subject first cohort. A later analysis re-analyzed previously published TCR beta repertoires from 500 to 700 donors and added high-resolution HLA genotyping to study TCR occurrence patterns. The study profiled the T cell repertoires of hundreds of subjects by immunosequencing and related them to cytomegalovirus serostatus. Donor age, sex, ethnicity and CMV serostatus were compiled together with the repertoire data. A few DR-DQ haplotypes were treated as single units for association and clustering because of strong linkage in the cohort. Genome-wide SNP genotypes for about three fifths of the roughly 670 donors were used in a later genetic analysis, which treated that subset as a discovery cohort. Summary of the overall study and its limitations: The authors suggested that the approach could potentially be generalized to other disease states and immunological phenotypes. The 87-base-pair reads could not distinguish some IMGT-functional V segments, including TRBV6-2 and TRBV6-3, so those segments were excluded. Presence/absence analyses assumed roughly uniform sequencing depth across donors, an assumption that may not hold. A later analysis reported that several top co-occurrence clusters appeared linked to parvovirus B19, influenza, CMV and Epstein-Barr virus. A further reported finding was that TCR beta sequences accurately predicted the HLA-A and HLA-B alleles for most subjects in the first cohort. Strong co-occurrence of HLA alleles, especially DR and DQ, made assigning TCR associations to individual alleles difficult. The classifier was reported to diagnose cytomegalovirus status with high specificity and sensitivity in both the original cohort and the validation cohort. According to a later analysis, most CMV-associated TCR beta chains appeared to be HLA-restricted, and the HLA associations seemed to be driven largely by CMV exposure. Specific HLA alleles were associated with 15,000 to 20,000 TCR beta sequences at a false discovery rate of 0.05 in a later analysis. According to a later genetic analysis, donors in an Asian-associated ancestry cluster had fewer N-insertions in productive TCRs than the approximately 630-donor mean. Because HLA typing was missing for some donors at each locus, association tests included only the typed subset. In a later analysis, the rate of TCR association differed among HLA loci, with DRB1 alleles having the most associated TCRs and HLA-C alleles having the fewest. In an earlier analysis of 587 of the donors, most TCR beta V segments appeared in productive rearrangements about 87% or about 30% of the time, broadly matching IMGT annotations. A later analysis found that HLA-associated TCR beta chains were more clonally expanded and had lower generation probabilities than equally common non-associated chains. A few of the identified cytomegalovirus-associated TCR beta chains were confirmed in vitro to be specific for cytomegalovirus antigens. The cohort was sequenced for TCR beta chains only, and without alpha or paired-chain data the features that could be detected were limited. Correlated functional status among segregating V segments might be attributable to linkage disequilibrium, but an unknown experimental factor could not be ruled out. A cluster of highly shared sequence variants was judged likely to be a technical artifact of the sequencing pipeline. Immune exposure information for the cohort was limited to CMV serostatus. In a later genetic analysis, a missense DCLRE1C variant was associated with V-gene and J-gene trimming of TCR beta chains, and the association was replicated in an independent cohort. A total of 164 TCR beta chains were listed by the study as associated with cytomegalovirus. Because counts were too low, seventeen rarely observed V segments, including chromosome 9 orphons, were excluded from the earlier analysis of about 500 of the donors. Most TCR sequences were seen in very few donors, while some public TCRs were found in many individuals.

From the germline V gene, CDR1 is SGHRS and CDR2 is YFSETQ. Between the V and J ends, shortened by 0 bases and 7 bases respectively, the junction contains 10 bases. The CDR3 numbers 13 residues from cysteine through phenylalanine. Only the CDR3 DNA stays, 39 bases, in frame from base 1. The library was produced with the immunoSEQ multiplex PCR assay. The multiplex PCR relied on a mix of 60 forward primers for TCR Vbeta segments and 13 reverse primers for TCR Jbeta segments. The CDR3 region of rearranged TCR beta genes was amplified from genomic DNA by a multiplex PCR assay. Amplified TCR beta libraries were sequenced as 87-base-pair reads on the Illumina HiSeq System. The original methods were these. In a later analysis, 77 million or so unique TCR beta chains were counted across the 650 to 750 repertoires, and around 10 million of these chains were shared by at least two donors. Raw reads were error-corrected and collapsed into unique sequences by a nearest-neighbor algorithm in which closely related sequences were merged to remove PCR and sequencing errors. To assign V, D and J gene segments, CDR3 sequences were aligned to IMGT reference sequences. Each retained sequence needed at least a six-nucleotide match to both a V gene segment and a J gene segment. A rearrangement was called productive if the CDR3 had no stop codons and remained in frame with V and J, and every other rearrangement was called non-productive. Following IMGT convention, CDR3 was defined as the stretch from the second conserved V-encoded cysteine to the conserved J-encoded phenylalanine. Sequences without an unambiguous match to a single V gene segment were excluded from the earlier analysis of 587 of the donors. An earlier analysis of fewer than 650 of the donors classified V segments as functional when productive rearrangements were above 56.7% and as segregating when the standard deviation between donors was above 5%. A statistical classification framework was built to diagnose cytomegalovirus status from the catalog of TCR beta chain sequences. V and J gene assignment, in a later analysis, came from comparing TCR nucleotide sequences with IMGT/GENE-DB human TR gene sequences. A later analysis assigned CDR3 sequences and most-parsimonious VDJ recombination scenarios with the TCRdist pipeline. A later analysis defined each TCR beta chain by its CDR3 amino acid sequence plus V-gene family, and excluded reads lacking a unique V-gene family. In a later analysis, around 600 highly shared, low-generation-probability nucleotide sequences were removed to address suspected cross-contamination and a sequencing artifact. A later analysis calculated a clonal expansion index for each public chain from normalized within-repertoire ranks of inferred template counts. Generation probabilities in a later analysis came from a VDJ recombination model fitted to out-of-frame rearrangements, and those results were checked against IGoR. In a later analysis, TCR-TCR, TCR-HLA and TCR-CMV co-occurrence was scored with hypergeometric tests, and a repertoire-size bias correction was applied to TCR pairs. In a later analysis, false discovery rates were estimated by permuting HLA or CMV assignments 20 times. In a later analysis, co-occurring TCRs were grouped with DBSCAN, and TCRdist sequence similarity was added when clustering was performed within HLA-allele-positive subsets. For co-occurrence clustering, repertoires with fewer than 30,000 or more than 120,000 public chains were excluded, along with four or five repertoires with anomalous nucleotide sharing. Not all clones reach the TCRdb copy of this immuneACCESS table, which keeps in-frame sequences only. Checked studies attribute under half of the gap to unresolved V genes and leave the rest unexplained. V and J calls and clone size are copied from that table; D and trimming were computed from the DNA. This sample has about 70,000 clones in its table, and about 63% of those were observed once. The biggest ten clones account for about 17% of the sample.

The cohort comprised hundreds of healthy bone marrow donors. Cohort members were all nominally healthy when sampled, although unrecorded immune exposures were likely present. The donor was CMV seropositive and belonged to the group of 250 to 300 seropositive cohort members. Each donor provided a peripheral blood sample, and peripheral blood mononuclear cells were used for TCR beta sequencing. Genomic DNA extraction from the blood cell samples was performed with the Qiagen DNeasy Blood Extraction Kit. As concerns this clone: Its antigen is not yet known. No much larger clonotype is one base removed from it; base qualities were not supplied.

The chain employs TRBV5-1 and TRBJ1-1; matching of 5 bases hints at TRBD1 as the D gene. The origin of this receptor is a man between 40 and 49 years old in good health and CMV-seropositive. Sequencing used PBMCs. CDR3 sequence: CASSLVRGNEAFF. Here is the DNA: TGCGCCAGCAGCTTGGTTCGGGGGAATGAAGCTTTCTTT. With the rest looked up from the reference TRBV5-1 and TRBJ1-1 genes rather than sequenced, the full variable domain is KAGVTQTPRYLIKTRGQQVTLSCSPISGHRSVSWYQQTPGQGLQFLFEYFSETQRNKGNFPGRFSGRQFSNSRSEMNVSTLELGDSALYLCASSLVRGNEAFFGQGTRLTVV.